The next 29 T cell receptor beta chains were all read from a single sample in a study of blood T cells in healthy people across ages. A second PCR of 7 to 11 cycles used a sample-barcoded 5' primer and a J-beta primer mix. TCRdb used MiXCR to reprocess the 5' RACE reads, holding one entry per CDR3 protein. The sample has around 790,000 distinct CDR3 sequences, 40% to 50% seen once. The sample consisted of blood. These receptors originate from a man between 60 and 75 years old in good health.

J is TRBJ1-2 and V is TRBV7-9; TRBD1 is a possible D gene (6 bases). The V end lost 11 bases, the J end lost 0 bases, and 22 bases lay between the germline ends. Germline V gene lookup returns CDR1 SEHNR and CDR2 FQNEAQ (reference sequence). This CDR3 has 16 residues. The CDR3 is CAVLGAFMGANYGYTF. CDR3 DNA: TGTGCCGTTTTGGGGGCCTTTATGGGAGCTAACTATGGCTACACCTTC.

V gene TRBV4-1 combines with J gene TRBJ2-7, with D unclear. The V and J ends lost 4 bases and 3 bases respectively, with 13 bases between them. The CDR3 contains 14 residues. Per germline, CDR1 MGHRA and CDR2 YSYEKL. The CDR3: CASSPYPSGYEQYF. In DNA, the CDR3 is TGCGCCAGCAGCCCGTATCCGTCCGGCTACGAGCAGTACTTC.

This clonotype was observed once. This chain connects TRBV6-2 or TRBV6-3 to TRBJ2-7; 7 positions match TRBD2. V lost 2 bases to trimming and J lost 6 bases; unmatched junction nucleotides: 7. Germline-derived CDR1 and CDR2 are MNHEY and SVGEGT. The CDR3 length is 14 residues. CDR3 sequence: CASSYSVSGFEQYF. The CDR3 DNA sequence: TGTGCCAGCAGTTACAGTGTTAGCGGGTTCGAGCAGTACTTC.

V usage is TRBV3-1 and J usage is TRBJ1-1, with 8 bases that match TRBD1. J lost 1 base, V lost 4 bases, and 2 bases had no gene match. Germline CDR1 is LGHDT and CDR2 is YNNKEL (reference sequence). CDR3 length: 14 amino acids. CDR3 DNA sequence: TGTGCCAGCAGCCGCAGGGGGCCGAACACTGAAGCTTTCTTT. This gives the protein CASSRRGPNTEAFF.

V usage is TRBV12-3 or TRBV12-4 and J usage is TRBJ2-6; D ambiguous. V was shortened by 3 bases and J by 2 bases, with 11 bases between the two germline ends. This CDR3 has 16 amino acids. CDR3 protein: CASSFGSLAGANVLTF. Written as DNA, the CDR3 is TGTGCCAGCAGTTTCGGTTCGTTGGCTGGGGCCAACGTCCTGACTTTC.

This clonotype has a count of ten or more. This chain links TRBV29-1 with TRBJ2-5, with D hard to call. The ends were cut back, 4 bases at V and 2 bases at J, with 8 bases in the middle. The CDR3 runs to 12 residues. Per the germline V gene, CDR1 is SQVTM and CDR2 is ANQGSEA. The CDR3 coding sequence is TGCAGCGTTGCTGCCAGACAAGAGACCCAGTACTTC. Its translation: CSVAARQETQYF.

The table lists this clonotype with a few counts. The rearrangement uses TRBV10-3 and TRBJ1-1; D perhaps matches TRBD1 (5 bases). Germline loops: CDR1 ENHRY, CDR2 SYGVKD. Between the trimmed V and J ends, which lost 4 bases and 0 bases, there was a span of 12 bases. CDR3 length equals 15 residues. Here the CDR3 reads CAISAGRPMNTEAFF. In DNA form, the CDR3 reads TGTGCCATCAGTGCGGGACGGCCTATGAACACTGAAGCTTTCTTT.

This clonotype was observed once. The CDR3 region is CATEERGADTQYF. The CDR3 nucleotides are TGTGCCACCGAAGAGCGGGGGGCGGATACGCAGTATTTT. This chain joins TRBV6-5 and TRBJ2-3, with 9 bases that match TRBD2. The CDR3 consists of 13 residues. V dropped 10 bases and J dropped 6; count of bases not matched to a gene: 8. Germline values: CDR1 MNHEY, CDR2 SVGAGI.

The chain carries TRBV20-1 and TRBJ2-4; tentatively, D is TRBD2 (5 bases). The CDR3 has 14 amino acids. CDR1 DFQATT and CDR2 SNEGSKA come from the germline V gene (reference sequence). Trimming left V 6 bases short and J 0 bases short, with 12 bases between. CDR3 residues: CSAADREAKNIQYF. The CDR3 DNA reads as TGCAGTGCCGCCGACCGGGAAGCCAAAAACATTCAGTACTTC.

V usage is TRBV11-2 and J usage is TRBJ2-1; tentatively, D is TRBD2 (5 bases). The CDR3 is made up of 15 amino acids. CDR1 SGHAT and CDR2 FQNNGV come from the germline V gene. Trimming removed 0 bases from V and 1 base from J, with 7 bases in between. In DNA form, the CDR3 reads TGTGCCAGCAGCTTAGAACTAGGGTCCTACAATGAGCAGTTCTTC. Amino acids: CASSLELGSYNEQFF.

This clonotype was recorded a few times. The chain employs TRBV28 and TRBJ1-2; weak D call: TRBD1 (5 bases). Trimming took off 3 bases at V and 8 bases at J, with 13 bases between the two ends. This CDR3 has 13 amino acids. Germline V lookup: CDR1 MDHEN, CDR2 SYDVKM. For the CDR3, the DNA is TGTGCCAGCAGTTTTAATGGAGGGGACGGCTACACCTTC. Protein sequence: CASSFNGGDGYTF.

This clonotype was seen a few times. The CDR3 is CASSLASGGANNEQFF. Here the CDR3 DNA reads TGTGCCAGCAGCTTAGCTAGCGGGGGGGCCAACAATGAGCAGTTCTTC. The chain is built from TRBV7-9 and TRBJ2-1; 11 nucleotides match TRBD2. Germline V gene sequence: CDR1 SEHNR, CDR2 FQNEAQ (reference sequence). V gave up 0 bases and J gave up 5 bases; unmatched junction bases: 3. This CDR3 is built from 16 residues.

The chain combines TRBV7-8 with TRBJ1-6; 9 bases are a match to TRBD1. The germline CDR1 and CDR2 sequences are SGHVS and FQNEAQ. Unmatched junction bases numbered 7, after V lost 7 bases and J lost 6 bases. The CDR3 loop spans 15 amino acids. Here the CDR3 reads CASTRGQGFNSPLHF. CDR3 DNA: TGTGCCAGCACCCGAGGACAGGGGTTTAATTCACCCCTCCACTTT.

There are a few counts of this clonotype. The chain is built from TRBV7-2 and TRBJ2-3; TRBD1 agrees at 7 bases. The V segment lost 2 bases and the J segment 2 bases; nucleotides outside the gene matches: 7. CDR3 length: 16 amino acids. CDR1 is SGHTA and CDR2 is FQGNSA in the germline V gene. CDR3 DNA: TGTGCCAGCAGCTTACAAGGACAGGCGGACACAGATACGCAGTATTTT. It is translated as CASSLQGQADTDTQYF.

The chain recombines TRBV11-1 with TRBJ2-5, with 7 positions matching TRBD1. Matching the DNA end better, TRBJ2-7 makes the J call doubtful. This CDR3 comprises 14 residues. From germline, CDR1 is SGHAT and CDR2 FQDESV (reference sequence). CDR3 coding DNA: TGTGCCAGCAGCGCCCGACAGGGTTTCTACGAGCAGTACTTC. Residues: CASSARQGFYEQYF.

The V call is TRBV20-1, the J call TRBJ1-5; D ambiguous. This CDR3 has 14 residues. V was pared by 0 bases and J by 4 bases, with 10 bases between. CDR1 and CDR2 from the germline V gene are DFQATT and SNEGSKA (reference sequence). Written as DNA, the CDR3 is TGCAGTGCTAGAGACCTCTGGGCTAATCAGCCCCAGCATTTT. It translates to CSARDLWANQPQHF.

This clonotype was counted ten times or more. The gene calls are TRBV20-1 and TRBJ2-1; TRBD2 agrees at 8 bases. J was trimmed by 3 bases and V by 3 bases; bases with no gene match: 4. CDR1 DFQATT and CDR2 SNEGSKA come from the germline V gene (reference sequence). The CDR3 runs 14 residues. As DNA, the CDR3 is TGCAGTGCTAGGCGGGGGGTTAGCTACAATGAGCAGTTCTTC. Amino acid sequence: CSARRGVSYNEQFF.

The chain recombines TRBV20-1 with TRBJ1-1, with 7 bases aligning to TRBD1. This CDR3 has 17 residues. V was pared by 1 base and J by 7 bases, with 18 bases of the junction left unmatched. Germline loops: CDR1 DFQATT, CDR2 SNEGSKA (reference sequence). CDR3: CSARARGGQANLGEAFF. DNA for the CDR3: TGCAGTGCTAGAGCACGTGGCGGACAGGCAAATCTTGGTGAAGCTTTCTTT.

A note on this clonotype: Sequence at one end of the junction differs from germline and may be a read error. The chain carries TRBV6-5 and TRBJ1-2; 7 nucleotides line up with TRBD1. In germline, CDR1 is MNHEY, CDR2 SVGAGI. The CDR3 extends over 15 amino acids. CDR3 in amino acids: CASSYDRDRAYGYTF. As DNA, the CDR3 is TGTGCCAGCAGTTACGATAGGGACAGAGCCTATGGTTACACCTTC.

The chain links TRBV5-5 to TRBJ2-5, with D hard to call. Gene TRBJ2-7 matches the end of the DNA better, so the J call may be wrong. CDR3 length: 15 amino acids. CDR1 and CDR2 (germline): SGHKS, YYEKEE (reference sequence). The CDR3 nucleotides read TGTGCCAGCAGCTTGGACGGATCCGACACCTACGAGCAGTACTTC. It specifies CASSLDGSDTYEQYF.

This clonotype was counted a few times. This chain uses TRBV5-1 with TRBJ2-1; TRBD1 is a possible D gene (5 bases). Germline V CDR1 and CDR2: SGHRS, YFSETQ. This CDR3 is 15 amino acids long. V lost 0 bases and J lost 5, with 12 bases in between. The CDR3 is CASSLGQTTHNEQFF. CDR3 coding DNA: TGCGCCAGCAGCTTGGGACAGACAACCCACAATGAGCAGTTCTTC.

The rearrangement links TRBV18 to TRBJ2-1, with 8 bases that match TRBD1. The DNA end is more similar to TRBJ2-7, so the J call may be wrong. This CDR3 has 17 amino acids. Per the germline V gene, CDR1 is KGHSH and CDR2 is LQKENI. DNA for the CDR3: TGTGCCAGCTCACCACCCAGGGGGCTTGGCTCTTACAATGAGCAGTACTTC. Translating gives CASSPPRGLGSYNEQYF.

This clonotype occurred once. CDR3 DNA sequence: TGTGCCAGCAGCAAAGCGGGGACCTACGAGCAGTTCTTC. Translation: CASSKAGTYEQFF. V gene TRBV6-2 or TRBV6-3 combines with J gene TRBJ2-1; 7 nucleotides align to TRBD2. The V gene end was trimmed by 6 bases and the J gene end by 10 bases; junction bases not matched to a gene: 9. CDR1 is MNHEY and CDR2 is SVGEGT in the germline V gene. The CDR3 is 13 amino acids.

There are a few counts of this clonotype. This sequence joins TRBV5-5 and TRBJ1-2; 8 nucleotides line up with TRBD1. The V segment lost 0 bases and the J segment 3 bases; nucleotides outside the gene matches: 7. In germline, CDR1 is SGHKS, CDR2 YYEKEE (reference sequence). This CDR3 has 16 residues. In DNA form, the CDR3 reads TGTGCCAGCAGCTTGGTGGGGACAGGAGATCACTATGGCTACACCTTC. This gives the protein CASSLVGTGDHYGYTF. Drawing the rest from reference TRBV5-5 and TRBJ1-2, the complete variable domain is DAGVTQSPTHLIKTRGQQVTLRCSPISGHKSVSWYQQVLGQGPQFIFQYYEKEERGRGNFPDRFSARQFPNYSSELNVNALLLGDSALYLCASSLVGTGDHYGYTFGSGTRLTVV.

This clonotype was observed a few times. This sequence joins TRBV18 and TRBJ2-5, with 10 positions matching TRBD1. The CDR3 covers 15 residues. Unmatched junction bases numbered 2, after V lost 3 bases and J lost 1 base. Germline V gene data show CDR1 as KGHSH and CDR2 as LQKENI. The CDR3 coding sequence is TGTGCCAGCTCACCGGGACAGGGGTTCCAAGAGACCCAGTACTTC. Translation gives CASSPGQGFQETQYF.

This chain joins TRBV20-1 and TRBJ1-2; 8 bases line up with TRBD1. The CDR3 contains 14 residues. Germline values: CDR1 DFQATT, CDR2 SNEGSKA (reference sequence). After removal of 2 bases from V and 4 bases from J, the junction contained 6 bases not matched to a gene. The CDR3 coding sequence is TGCAGTGCTAGATCCGAGACAGGGGTCTATGGCTACACCTTC. Its translation: CSARSETGVYGYTF.

The chain uses TRBV20-1 and TRBJ1-1, with a weak D call TRBD1 (5 bases). Looked up from germline, CDR1 is DFQATT and CDR2 is SNEGSKA (reference sequence). The CDR3 spans 13 residues. V gave up 3 bases and J gave up 0 bases, with 8 bases separating them. CDR3 sequence (DNA): TGCAGTGCTAGGCGGGGCATGAACACTGAAGCTTTCTTT. Translating gives CSARRGMNTEAFF.

The V gene is TRBV30, the J gene TRBJ1-4, with no clear D. CDR1 is GTSNPN, CDR2 SVGIG, per germline (reference sequence). This CDR3 spans 12 amino acids. V was trimmed by 3 bases and J by 4 bases, leaving 6 bases between them. The CDR3 DNA follows: TGTGCCTGGAGGGATGTTAATGAAAAACTGTTTTTT. Encoded protein: CAWRDVNEKLFF.

In its sample, this clonotype was seen a few times. This rearrangement joins TRBV2 to TRBJ2-7; D is possibly TRBD2 (6 bases). Per the germline V gene, CDR1 is SNHLY and CDR2 is FYNNEI. The V gene lost 9 bases and the J gene lost 7 bases, with 25 bases spanning the gap. CDR3 size: 15 residues. The CDR3 here is CARVGGGASLREQYF. The CDR3 coding sequence is TGTGCCAGGGTCGGGGGAGGTGCGAGCCTTAGGGAGCAGTACTTC.